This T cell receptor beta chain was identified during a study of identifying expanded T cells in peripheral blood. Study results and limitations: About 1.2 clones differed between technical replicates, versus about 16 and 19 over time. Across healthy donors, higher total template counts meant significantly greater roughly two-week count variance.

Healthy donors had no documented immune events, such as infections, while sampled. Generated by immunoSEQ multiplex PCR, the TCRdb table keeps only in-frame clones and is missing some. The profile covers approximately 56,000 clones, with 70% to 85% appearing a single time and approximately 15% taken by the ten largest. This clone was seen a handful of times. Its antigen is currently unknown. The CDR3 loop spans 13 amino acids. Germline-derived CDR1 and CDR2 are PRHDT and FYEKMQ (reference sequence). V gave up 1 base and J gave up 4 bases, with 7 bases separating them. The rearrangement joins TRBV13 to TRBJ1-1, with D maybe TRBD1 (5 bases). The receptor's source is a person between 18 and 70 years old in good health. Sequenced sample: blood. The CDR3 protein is CASSLAGPTEAFF. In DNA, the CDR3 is TGTGCCAGCAGCTTAGCGGGGCCCACTGAAGCTTTCTTT.